This T cell receptor (beta chain) was obtained from a study of T cell clonality in common variable immunodeficiency. Findings of the study overall: CVID subjects had higher TCRbeta clonality than healthy controls, most marked in about a third.

Sequencing was performed with immunoSEQ multiplex PCR; in TCRdb, only in-frame clones are kept and a portion is missing. The data show about 42,000 clones, with none appearing a single time. Germline V gene data show CDR1 as DFQATT and CDR2 as SNEGSKA (reference sequence). With 3 bases clipped from V and 4 bases from J, the junction kept 8 bases outside the gene matches. The CDR3 is 16 residues long. Donors gave roughly 4.5 to 9 ml heparinized peripheral whole blood. In this sample, this clone turned up many times. Its antigen is still unknown. Read data end 3 residues before the CDR3 end; the end is taken from the germline J gene.

This receptor was obtained from a person aged 18-69 years in good health. This sequence joins TRBV20-1 and TRBJ2-5; 13 nucleotides align to TRBD2. Sequencing was done on a sample of peripheral blood mononuclear cells. CDR3 DNA (partial): TGCAGTGCTAGCGACTCGGGACTAGCGGGACCAGAGACC. This translates into CSASDSGLAGPET. The full CDR3 protein is CSASDSGLAGPETQYF.